The rows below give T cell receptor beta chains drawn from one sample of a study of blood T cell repertoires in COVID-19. Sequencing used immunoSEQ multiplex PCR; TCRdb keeps in-frame clones, though not all of them. The data show 200,000 to 250,000 clones, around four fifths seen once. Sequencing was performed on peripheral blood. The receptor set was obtained from a woman of 80 years or more with COVID-19, enrolled during active disease. Each CDR3 is given with its conserved first and last residue. The order of the fields is CDR3 protein, D gene, V gene, J gene. The D gene is left open where the match is weak.

CASSWDRANYGYTF,TRBD1,TRBV5-6,TRBJ1-2
CASSLGTSGGQNRYEQYF,TRBD2,TRBV5-1,TRBJ2-7
CASSRQGKEDSPLHF,NA,TRBV18,TRBJ1-6
CASSYSAGTGGYGYTF,TRBD1,TRBV6-5,TRBJ1-2
CATSDSRDRAGEQYF,TRBD1,TRBV24-1,TRBJ2-7
CATSPSGYGNTGELFF,NA,TRBV24-1,TRBJ2-2
CASTSGGAFVGELFF,TRBD2,TRBV6-5,TRBJ2-2
CASNRGDEAFF,NA,TRBV6-5,TRBJ1-1
CASRQDGGTGNTIYF,NA,TRBV5-1,TRBJ1-3
CASSRGQGTEAFF,TRBD1,TRBV5-1,TRBJ1-1
CASSLGQGGYNEQFF,NA,TRBV7-2,TRBJ2-1
CATREKNYGYTF,NA,TRBV28,TRBJ1-2
CASSLDGGLGTGELFF,NA,TRBV7-2,TRBJ2-2
CASSAQRDSSEQFF,NA,TRBV7-3,TRBJ2-1
CASSVDLDRGGWFF,TRBD1,TRBV5-5,TRBJ2-1
CASSEYRSNQPQHF,NA,TRBV10-2,TRBJ1-5
CASSRDRLNTEAFF,NA,TRBV5-4,TRBJ1-1
CASSPPRNERGYTF,NA,TRBV18,TRBJ1-2
CASSQVPSGQETQYF,TRBD2,TRBV3-1/TRBV3-2,TRBJ2-5
CASQITGGATGELFF,TRBD1,TRBV2,TRBJ2-2
CASTLQGTDGYTF,TRBD1,TRBV5-1,TRBJ1-2
CASSRTRTGENYGYTF,TRBD1,TRBV4-2,TRBJ1-2
CASSLGVTANTEAFF,NA,TRBV5-1,TRBJ1-1
CASSRTEYTEAFF,NA,TRBV5-1,TRBJ1-1
CASSFAGNTIYF,NA,TRBV12-3/TRBV12-4,TRBJ1-3
CASSFLAGDTDTQYF,TRBD2,TRBV28,TRBJ2-3
CASRSWGDTEAFF,NA,TRBV5-6,TRBJ1-1
CASSKSRDRDQEKLFF,NA,TRBV21-1,TRBJ1-4
CASSRDREGKLFF,TRBD1,TRBV5-1,TRBJ1-4
CASSGNRRPNYGYTF,NA,TRBV9,TRBJ1-2
CASSSLGGQGEQFF,NA,TRBV19,TRBJ2-1
CASSQAGSINYGYTF,NA,TRBV3-1/TRBV3-2,TRBJ1-2
CASSQEQVELFF,NA,TRBV3-1/TRBV3-2,TRBJ1-4
CASSQATAAGSPLHF,NA,TRBV3-1/TRBV3-2,TRBJ1-6
CASSFPAGGELFF,NA,TRBV28,TRBJ2-2
CASSLEGTSGGNEQFF,TRBD2,TRBV7-7,TRBJ2-1
CASSLGPPVNSPLHF,NA,TRBV5-1,TRBJ1-6
CASSQDLRGPRGYTF,NA,TRBV4-3,TRBJ1-2
CASGRVLREKLFF,NA,TRBV28,TRBJ1-4
CASSLATGNIQYF,NA,TRBV7-9,TRBJ2-4
CASAIGTDTQYF,NA,TRBV2,TRBJ2-3
CASSPAGGTEAFF,NA,TRBV19,TRBJ1-1
CASSRTGGNSPLHF,TRBD1,TRBV3-1/TRBV3-2,TRBJ1-6
CASSIRVEDQPQHF,NA,TRBV19,TRBJ1-5
CASSPGTARSTYGYTF,TRBD1,TRBV7-3,TRBJ1-2
CASSVGQGLEGYTF,NA,TRBV9,TRBJ1-2
CASRTSPTGELFF,TRBD2,TRBV2,TRBJ2-2
CASSIFPAGGTTDTQYF,TRBD2,TRBV19,TRBJ2-3